The rows below give T cell receptor beta chains drawn from one sample of a study of patients and donors after allogeneic stem cell transplantation. TCRdb re-derived calls from the RT-PCR reads in MiXCR, one entry per CDR3 protein. The sample lists over 150,000 distinct CDR3 sequences; around 41% were seen once. The sequencing input was blood, either unsorted or a sorted T cell fraction (not recorded which). These receptors came from a human donor who was either an allogeneic HSCT recipient or a stem cell or donor lymphocyte infusion donor (not recorded which). It is not recorded whose cells these are; they may come from a transplant donor. Both conserved end residues are part of each CDR3. The D gene is left open where the match is weak. The size field is filled for only some rows; it gives once, few, many or a size class.

v_gene	abundance	j_gene	d_gene	CDR3aa	CDR3nt
TRBV29-1	.	TRBJ1-2	.	CSVVDRANYGYTF	TGCAGCGTTGTCGACAGAGCTAACTATGGCTACACCTTC
TRBV29-1	few	TRBJ2-7	.	CSVEVGAYEQYF	TGCAGCGTTGAGGTAGGGGCCTACGAGCAGTACTTC
TRBV5-5	.	TRBJ2-1	.	CASSGTSPSANEQFF	TGTGCCAGCAGCGGAACTAGTCCGTCGGCCAATGAGCAGTTCTTC
TRBV28	.	TRBJ1-2	.	CASNPTTANYGYTF	TGTGCCAGCAATCCGACGACAGCTAACTATGGCTACACCTTC
TRBV9	.	TRBJ2-1	.	CASSATGWDNDEQFF	TGTGCCAGCAGCGCCACGGGTTGGGACAACGATGAGCAGTTCTTC
TRBV20-1	.	TRBJ2-3	TRBD2	CSAPPPIAGSTDTQYF	TGCAGTGCCCCTCCTCCCATAGCGGGTAGCACAGATACGCAGTATTTT
TRBV2	.	TRBJ1-2	.	CASITGIAINYGYTF	TGTGCCAGCATAACCGGGATAGCTATTAACTATGGCTACACCTTC
TRBV20-1	.	TRBJ2-7	TRBD2	CSARNYTGGPHEQYF	TGCAGTGCTCGCAATTATACGGGAGGGCCCCACGAGCAGTACTTC
TRBV3-1	.	TRBJ2-2	.	CASSQGTRNTGELFF	TGTGCCAGCAGCCAAGGAACGAGAAACACCGGGGAGCTGTTTTTT
TRBV7-2	.	TRBJ2-4	TRBD1	CASRTGGKENIQYF	TGTGCCAGCCGGACAGGGGGAAAAGAAAACATTCAGTACTTC
TRBV12-3/TRBV12-4	few	TRBJ2-3	.	CASSLAGASTDTQYF	TGTGCCAGCAGTTTAGCGGGGGCTAGCACAGATACGCAGTATTTT
TRBV4-2	.	TRBJ2-7	TRBD2	CASSQTPAGTSGYEQYF	TGTGCCAGCAGCCAAACCCCAGCCGGGACTAGCGGCTACGAGCAGTACTTC
TRBV5-1	few	TRBJ1-1	.	CASRMAIAANTEAFF	TGCGCCAGCAGGATGGCGATTGCGGCGAACACTGAAGCTTTCTTT
TRBV12-3/TRBV12-4	.	TRBJ2-5	TRBD2	CASREGHSQETQYF	TGTGCCAGCCGGGAGGGCCATTCCCAAGAGACCCAGTACTTC
TRBV12-3/TRBV12-4	.	TRBJ1-2	TRBD1	CASQPDRARSYGYTF	TGTGCCAGCCAACCGGACAGGGCGAGGAGCTATGGCTACACCTTC
TRBV12-3/TRBV12-4	.	TRBJ1-1	.	CASILSPVNTEAFF	TGTGCCAGCATCCTTTCCCCCGTGAACACTGAAGCTTTCTTT
TRBV20-1	.	TRBJ1-5	.	CSARVEGNQPQHF	TGCAGTGCTAGAGTGGAGGGCAATCAGCCCCAGCATTTT
TRBV27	.	TRBJ2-7	.	CASSFRDSYEQYF	TGTGCCAGCAGTTTCCGGGATTCCTACGAGCAGTACTTC
TRBV20-1	few	TRBJ1-6	.	CSASSLGNSPLHF	TGCAGTGCTAGTTCACTGGGGAATTCACCCCTCCACTTT
TRBV5-6	few	TRBJ1-3	.	CASTRYGRDNSGNTIYF	TGTGCCAGCACCCGATATGGGCGGGACAACTCTGGAAACACCATATATTTT
TRBV20-1	few	TRBJ1-1	.	CSARRVSNEAFF	TGCAGTGCGAGAAGGGTGTCCAATGAAGCTTTCTTT
TRBV12-3/TRBV12-4	.	TRBJ1-1	.	CASSLARGTTEAFF	TGTGCCAGCAGTTTGGCAAGGGGGACCACTGAAGCTTTCTTT
TRBV5-4	.	TRBJ1-1	.	CASSLDLITRENTEAFF	TGTGCCAGCAGCTTGGACCTAATCACAAGGGAGAACACTGAAGCTTTCTTT
TRBV4-3	few	TRBJ2-3	.	CASSRGTSYTDTQYF	TGCGCCAGCAGCCGAGGGACCTCGTACACAGATACGCAGTATTTT
TRBV6-6	.	TRBJ1-5	.	CASSYTGGGQPQRF	TGTGCCAGCAGTTACACTGGGGGTGGGCAGCCCCAGCGTTTT
TRBV29-1	.	TRBJ1-1	.	CSVERAAVAFF	TGCAGCGTTGAACGGGCCGCCGTAGCTTTCTTT
TRBV14	few	TRBJ1-1	.	CASSQYGALNTEAFF	TGTGCCAGCAGCCAATACGGGGCCCTGAACACTGAAGCTTTCTTT
TRBV7-2	.	TRBJ1-1	.	CASSPLYREAFF	TGTGCCAGCAGCCCTCTTTACCGTGAAGCTTTCTTT
TRBV7-6	.	TRBJ2-7	.	CASSLFTAYEQYF	TGTGCCAGCAGCCTTTTTACAGCCTACGAGCAGTACTTC
TRBV6-6	few	TRBJ2-7	TRBD2	CASSPLGLAGGVEQYF	TGTGCCAGCAGCCCCCTGGGACTAGCGGGAGGGGTCGAGCAGTACTTC
TRBV20-1	few	TRBJ2-7	.	CSARVGNSLYEQYF	TGCAGTGCTAGGGTAGGAAACAGCCTCTACGAGCAGTACTTC
TRBV5-1	.	TRBJ2-2	TRBD2	CASSWGLAGNTGELFF	TGCGCCAGCAGCTGGGGACTAGCGGGGAACACCGGGGAGCTGTTTTTT
TRBV29-1	.	TRBJ2-3	.	CSVSRATDTQYF	TGCAGCGTTTCGAGGGCCACAGATACGCAGTATTTT
TRBV29-1	.	TRBJ2-7	.	CSVELLGRSSYEQYF	TGCAGCGTTGAATTACTAGGACGGAGCTCCTACGAGCAGTACTTC
TRBV12-3/TRBV12-4	.	TRBJ1-1	.	CASSPGPGQGAEAFF	TGTGCCAGCAGCCCTGGCCCAGGGCAAGGGGCTGAAGCTTTCTTT